This T cell receptor beta chain was obtained from a study of identical twins. General study points: Twin-shared out-of-frame alpha sequences showed excess low generation probability. Beta out-of-frame sequences showed weaker excess twin sharing. Analyses of zero insertions could be partly confounded by invariant MAIT and iNKT cells. Insertions were reduced in abundant cord blood beta clonotypes but not in memory repertoires.

TCRdb used MiXCR to reprocess the 5' RACE reads, holding one entry per CDR3 protein. The sample carries about 280,000 distinct CDR3 sequences, 6.5% to 9.5% recorded once. The table lists this clonotype with many counts. What it binds is unknown. The CDR3 has 16 residues. Germline lookup yields CDR1 MGHRA and CDR2 YSYEKL. Trimming shortened V by 3 bases and J by 1 base, and 13 bases separated the two germline ends. The same data also contributed to another study, on yellow fever vaccine responses in identical twins.

This receptor was obtained from a woman aged 18-29 years in good health. J is TRBJ2-1 and V is TRBV4-1; tentatively, D is TRBD1 (6 bases). The sequencing sample was made of memory (CD45RO+) T cells sorted from blood. The DNA for the CDR3 is TGCGCCAGCAGCCAGGACGAACAGGGATCCTACAATGAGCAGTTCTTC. Its protein is CASSQDEQGSYNEQFF.